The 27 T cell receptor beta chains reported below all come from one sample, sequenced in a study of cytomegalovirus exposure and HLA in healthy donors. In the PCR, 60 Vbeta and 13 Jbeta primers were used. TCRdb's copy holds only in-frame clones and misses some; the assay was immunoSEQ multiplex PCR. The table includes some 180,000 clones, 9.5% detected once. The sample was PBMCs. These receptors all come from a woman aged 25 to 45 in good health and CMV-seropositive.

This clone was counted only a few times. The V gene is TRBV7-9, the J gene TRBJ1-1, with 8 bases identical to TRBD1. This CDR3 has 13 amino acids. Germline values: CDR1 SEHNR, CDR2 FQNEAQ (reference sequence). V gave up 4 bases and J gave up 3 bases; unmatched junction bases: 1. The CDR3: CASSWTGYTEAFF. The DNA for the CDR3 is TGTGCCAGCAGCTGGACAGGGTACACTGAAGCTTTCTTT.

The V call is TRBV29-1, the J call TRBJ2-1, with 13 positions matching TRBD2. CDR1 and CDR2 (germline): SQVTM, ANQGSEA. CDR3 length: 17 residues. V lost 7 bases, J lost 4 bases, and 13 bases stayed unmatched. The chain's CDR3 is CSAEGGRLAGGYNEQFF. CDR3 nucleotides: TGCAGCGCGGAAGGGGGGAGACTAGCGGGAGGTTACAATGAGCAGTTCTTC.

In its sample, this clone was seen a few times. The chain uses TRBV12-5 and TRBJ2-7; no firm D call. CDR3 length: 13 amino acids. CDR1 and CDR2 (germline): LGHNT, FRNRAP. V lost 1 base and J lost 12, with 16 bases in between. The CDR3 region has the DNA TGTGCTAGTGGTTTGGACAGTAATTTAACTCCGTACTTC. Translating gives CASGLDSNLTPYF.

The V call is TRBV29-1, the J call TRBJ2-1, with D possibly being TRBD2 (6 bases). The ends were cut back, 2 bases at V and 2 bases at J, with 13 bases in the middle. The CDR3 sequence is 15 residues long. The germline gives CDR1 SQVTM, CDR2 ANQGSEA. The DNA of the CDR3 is TGCAGCGTTGAACCTAGCGCCTCGGCCTACAATGAGCAGTTCTTC. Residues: CSVEPSASAYNEQFF.

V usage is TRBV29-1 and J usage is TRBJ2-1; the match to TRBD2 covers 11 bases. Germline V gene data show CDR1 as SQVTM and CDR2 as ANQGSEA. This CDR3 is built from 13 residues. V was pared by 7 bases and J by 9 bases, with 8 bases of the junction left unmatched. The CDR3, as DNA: TGCAGCGCCCTGACTAGCGGGAAATCTGAGCAGTTCTTC. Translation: CSALTSGKSEQFF.

CDR3 nucleotides: TGCGCCAGCAGCTTGGACCGGGGTAGGGAGCTGTTTTTT. This encodes CASSLDRGRELFF. This sequence joins TRBV5-1 and TRBJ2-2, with D tentatively TRBD2 (5 bases). Germline lookup yields CDR1 SGHRS and CDR2 YFSETQ. Trimming removed 0 bases from V and 9 bases from J, with 9 bases in between. This CDR3 has 13 amino acids.

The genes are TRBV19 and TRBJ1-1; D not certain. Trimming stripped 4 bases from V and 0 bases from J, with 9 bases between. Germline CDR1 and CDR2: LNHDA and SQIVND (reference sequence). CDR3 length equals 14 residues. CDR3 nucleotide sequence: TGTGCCAGTAGTACCGGGTGGATGAACACTGAAGCTTTCTTT. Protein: CASSTGWMNTEAFF. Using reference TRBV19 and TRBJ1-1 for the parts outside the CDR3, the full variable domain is DGGITQSPKYLFRKEGQNVTLSCEQNLNHDAMYWYRQDPGQGLRLIYYSQIVNDFQKGDIAEGYSVSREKKESFPLTVTSAQKNPTAFYLCASSTGWMNTEAFFGQGTRLTVV.

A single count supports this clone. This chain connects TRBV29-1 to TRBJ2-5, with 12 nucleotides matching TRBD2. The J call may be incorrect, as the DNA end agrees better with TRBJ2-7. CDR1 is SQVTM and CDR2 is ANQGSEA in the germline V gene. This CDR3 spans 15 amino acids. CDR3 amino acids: CSVFGLAGRQYEQYF. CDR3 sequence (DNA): TGCAGCGTTTTCGGACTAGCGGGAAGGCAGTACGAGCAGTACTTC.

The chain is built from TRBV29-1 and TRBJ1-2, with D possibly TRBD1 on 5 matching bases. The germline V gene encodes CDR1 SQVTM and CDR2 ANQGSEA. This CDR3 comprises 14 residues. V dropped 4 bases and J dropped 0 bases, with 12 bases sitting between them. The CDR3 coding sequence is TGCAGCGTTGGGGGCCAGGGCTCTAACTATGGCTACACCTTC. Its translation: CSVGGQGSNYGYTF.

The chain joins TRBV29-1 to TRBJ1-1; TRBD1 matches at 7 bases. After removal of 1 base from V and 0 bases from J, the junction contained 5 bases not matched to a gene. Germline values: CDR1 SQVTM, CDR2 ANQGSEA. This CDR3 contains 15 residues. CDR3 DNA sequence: TGCAGCGTTGAAGTACCGGGACAGATGAACACTGAAGCTTTCTTT. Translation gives CSVEVPGQMNTEAFF.

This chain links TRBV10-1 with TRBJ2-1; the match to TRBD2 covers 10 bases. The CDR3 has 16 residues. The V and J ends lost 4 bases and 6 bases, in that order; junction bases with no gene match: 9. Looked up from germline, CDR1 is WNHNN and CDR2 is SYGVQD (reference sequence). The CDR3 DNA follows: TGCGCCAGCAGTGCGTATCCTAGCGGGGGATTCAATGAGCAGTTCTTC. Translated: CASSAYPSGGFNEQFF.

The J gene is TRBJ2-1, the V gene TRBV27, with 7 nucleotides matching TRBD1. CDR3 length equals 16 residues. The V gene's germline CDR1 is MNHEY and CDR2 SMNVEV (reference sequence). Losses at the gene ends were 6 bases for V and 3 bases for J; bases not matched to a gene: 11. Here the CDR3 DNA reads TGTGCCAGCAGGGACAGGATTTCCAATAACTACAATGAGCAGTTCTTC. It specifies CASRDRISNNYNEQFF.

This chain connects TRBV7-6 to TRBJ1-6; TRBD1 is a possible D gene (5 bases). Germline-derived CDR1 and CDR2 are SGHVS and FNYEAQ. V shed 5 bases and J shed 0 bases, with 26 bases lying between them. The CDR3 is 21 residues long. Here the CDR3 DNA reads TGTGCCAGCAGCCCCTTACCCACAGGACCCTGGCCGAGCTCCTATAATTCACCCCTCCACTTT. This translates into CASSPLPTGPWPSSYNSPLHF.

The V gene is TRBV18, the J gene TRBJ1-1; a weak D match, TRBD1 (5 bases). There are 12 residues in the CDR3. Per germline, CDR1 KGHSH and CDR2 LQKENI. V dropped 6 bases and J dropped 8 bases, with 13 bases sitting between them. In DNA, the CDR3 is TGTGCCAGCTCCGAGACAGTGGGAGAAGCTTTCTTT. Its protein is CASSETVGEAFF. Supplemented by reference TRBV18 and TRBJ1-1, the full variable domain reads NAGVMQNPRHLVRRRGQEARLRCSPMKGHSHVYWYRQLPEEGLKFMVYLQKENIIDESGMPKERFSAEFPKEGPSILRIQQVVRGDSAAYFCASSETVGEAFFGQGTRLTVV.

The CDR3 nucleotides read TGTGCCAGCAGCTCCACTACCGGGCTCTCTGGGACAGGCCCAGATACGCAGTATTTT. The encoded protein is CASSSTTGLSGTGPDTQYF. The chain carries TRBV7-9 and TRBJ2-3, with 8 bases matching TRBD1. Germline loops: CDR1 SEHNR, CDR2 FQNEAQ (reference sequence). V shed 4 bases, J shed 4 bases, and the junction held 19 bases outside the gene matches. This CDR3 region has 19 residues.

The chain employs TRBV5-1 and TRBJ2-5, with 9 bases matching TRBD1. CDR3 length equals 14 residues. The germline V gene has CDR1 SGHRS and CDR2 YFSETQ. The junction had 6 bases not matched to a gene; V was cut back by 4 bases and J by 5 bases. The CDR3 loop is CASSQDRGGETQYF. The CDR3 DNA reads TGCGCCAGCAGCCAGGACAGGGGAGGGGAGACCCAGTACTTC.

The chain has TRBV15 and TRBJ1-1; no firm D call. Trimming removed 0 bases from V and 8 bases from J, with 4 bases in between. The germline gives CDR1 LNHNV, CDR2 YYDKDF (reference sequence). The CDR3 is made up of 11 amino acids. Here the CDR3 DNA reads TGTGCCACCAGCAGAGAATTAGAAGCTTTCTTT. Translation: CATSRELEAFF.

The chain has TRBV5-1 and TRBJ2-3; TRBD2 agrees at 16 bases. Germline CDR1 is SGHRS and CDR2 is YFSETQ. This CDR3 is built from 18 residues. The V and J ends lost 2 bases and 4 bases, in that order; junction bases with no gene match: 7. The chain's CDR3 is CASSLPGLAGGPSDTQYF. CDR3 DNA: TGCGCCAGCAGCTTACCGGGACTAGCGGGAGGGCCTTCAGATACGCAGTATTTT.

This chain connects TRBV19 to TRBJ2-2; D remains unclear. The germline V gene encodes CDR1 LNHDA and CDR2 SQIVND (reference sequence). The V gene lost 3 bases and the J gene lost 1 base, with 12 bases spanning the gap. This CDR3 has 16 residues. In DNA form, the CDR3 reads TGTGCCAGTAGTATTAACACGCTCTTGAACACCGGGGAGCTGTTTTTT. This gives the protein CASSINTLLNTGELFF.

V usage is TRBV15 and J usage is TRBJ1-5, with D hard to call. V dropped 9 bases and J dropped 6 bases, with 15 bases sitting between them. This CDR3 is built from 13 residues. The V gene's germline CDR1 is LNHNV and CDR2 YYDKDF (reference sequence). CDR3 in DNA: TGTGCCACGCGGGAAGGGTTTTCTCAGCCCCAGCATTTT. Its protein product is CATREGFSQPQHF.

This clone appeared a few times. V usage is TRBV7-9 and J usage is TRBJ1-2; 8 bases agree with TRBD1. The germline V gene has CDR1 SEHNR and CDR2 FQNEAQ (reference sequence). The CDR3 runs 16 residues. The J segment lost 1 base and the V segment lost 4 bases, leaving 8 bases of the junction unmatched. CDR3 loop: CASSWRAGGYNYGYTF. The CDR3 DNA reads TGTGCCAGCAGCTGGAGGGCAGGGGGCTATAACTATGGCTACACCTTC.

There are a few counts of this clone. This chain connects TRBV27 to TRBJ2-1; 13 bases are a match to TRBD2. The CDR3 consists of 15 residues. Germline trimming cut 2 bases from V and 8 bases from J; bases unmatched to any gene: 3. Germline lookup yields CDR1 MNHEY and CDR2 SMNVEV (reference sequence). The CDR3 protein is CASSLRLAGGDEQFF. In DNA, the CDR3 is TGTGCCAGCAGTTTAAGACTAGCGGGAGGAGATGAGCAGTTCTTC.

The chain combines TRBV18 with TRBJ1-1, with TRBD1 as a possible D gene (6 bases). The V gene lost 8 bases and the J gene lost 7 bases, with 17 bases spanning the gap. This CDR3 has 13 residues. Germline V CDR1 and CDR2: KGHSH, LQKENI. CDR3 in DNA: TGTGCCAGCGTCATAAACAGGGAGGGTGAAGCTTTCTTT. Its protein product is CASVINREGEAFF.

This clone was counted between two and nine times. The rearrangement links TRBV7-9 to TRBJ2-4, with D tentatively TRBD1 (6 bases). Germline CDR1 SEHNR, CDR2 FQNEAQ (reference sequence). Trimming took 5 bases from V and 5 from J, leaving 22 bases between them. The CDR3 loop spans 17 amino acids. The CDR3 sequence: CASSTILGALGENIQYF. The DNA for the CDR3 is TGTGCCAGCAGCACGATACTGGGGGCTTTGGGAGAAAACATTCAGTACTTC. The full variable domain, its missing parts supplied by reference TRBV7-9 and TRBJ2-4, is DTGVSQNPRHKITKRGQNVTFRCDPISEHNRLYWYRQTLGQGPEFLTYFQNEAQLEKSRLLSDRFSAERPKGSFSTLEIQRTEQGDSAMYLCASSTILGALGENIQYFGAGTRLSVL.

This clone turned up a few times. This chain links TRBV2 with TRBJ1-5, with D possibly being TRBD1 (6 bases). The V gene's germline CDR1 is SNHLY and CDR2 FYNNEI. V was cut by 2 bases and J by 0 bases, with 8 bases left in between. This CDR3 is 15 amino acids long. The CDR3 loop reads CASSEWDTSNQPQHF. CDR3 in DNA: TGTGCCAGCAGTGAATGGGACACTAGCAATCAGCCCCAGCATTTT. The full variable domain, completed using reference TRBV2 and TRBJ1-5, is EPEVTQTPSHQVTQMGQEVILRCVPISNHLYFYWYRQILGQKVEFLVSFYNNEISEKSEIFDDQFSVERPDGSNFTLKIRSTKLEDSAMYFCASSEWDTSNQPQHFGDGTRLSIL.

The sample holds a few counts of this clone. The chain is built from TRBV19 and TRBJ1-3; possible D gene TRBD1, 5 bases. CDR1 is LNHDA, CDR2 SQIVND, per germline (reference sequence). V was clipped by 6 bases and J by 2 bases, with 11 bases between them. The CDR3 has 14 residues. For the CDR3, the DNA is TGTGCCAGTAGCCGCGAAGGGGCTGGAAACACCATATATTTT. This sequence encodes CASSREGAGNTIYF.

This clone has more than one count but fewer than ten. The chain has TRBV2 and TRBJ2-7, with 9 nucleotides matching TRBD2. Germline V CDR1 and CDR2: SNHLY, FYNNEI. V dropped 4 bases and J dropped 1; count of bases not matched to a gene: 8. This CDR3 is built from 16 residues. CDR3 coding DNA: TGTGCCAGCAGTGTCCTAGCGGGATGGGGGTCCTACGAGCAGTACTTC. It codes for CASSVLAGWGSYEQYF.